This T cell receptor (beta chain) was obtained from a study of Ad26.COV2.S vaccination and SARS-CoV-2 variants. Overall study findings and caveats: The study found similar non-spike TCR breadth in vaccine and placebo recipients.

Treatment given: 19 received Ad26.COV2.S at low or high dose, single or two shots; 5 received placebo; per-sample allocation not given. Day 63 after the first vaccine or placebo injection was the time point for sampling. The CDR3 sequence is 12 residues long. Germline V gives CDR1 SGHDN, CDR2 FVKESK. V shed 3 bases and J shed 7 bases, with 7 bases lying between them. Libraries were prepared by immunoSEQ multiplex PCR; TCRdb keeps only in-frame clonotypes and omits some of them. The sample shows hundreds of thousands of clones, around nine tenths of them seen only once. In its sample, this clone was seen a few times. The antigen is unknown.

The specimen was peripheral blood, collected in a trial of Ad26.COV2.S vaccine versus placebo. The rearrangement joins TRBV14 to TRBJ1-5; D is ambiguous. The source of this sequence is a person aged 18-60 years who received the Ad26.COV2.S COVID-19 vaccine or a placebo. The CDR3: CASSHSGQPQHF. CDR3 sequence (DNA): TGTGCCAGCAGCCACTCCGGGCAGCCCCAGCATTTT.